This TCR beta chain was obtained from a study of blood T cell repertoires in COVID-19. Overall study: Nucleic acid was either cDNA or gDNA, and it came from T cells, B-cell-depleted T cells, or PBMCs.

V lost 0 bases, J lost 2 bases, and 6 bases stayed unmatched. Per germline, CDR1 LNHNV and CDR2 YYDKDF (reference sequence). The CDR3 runs 18 residues. Original data processing: By means of reference gene primer amplification, nucleated cell counts were estimated. Repertoires were generated with immunoSEQ multiplex PCR, while TCRdb's copy carries only in-frame clones and drops some. V, J and clone size were drawn from that table, and D and trimming were deduced from the DNA. The repertoire consists of about 97,000 clones, with 85% to 95% occurring once and the leading ten covering 5% to 6%. This clonotype was sampled from a man aged 45-65 years with active COVID-19. Sequencing was carried out using peripheral blood. The chain couples TRBV15 to TRBJ2-1; 11 nucleotides align to TRBD2. CDR3 coding DNA: TGTGCCACCAGCAGAGAGGGGACGGGACTAGCGGCCTACAATGAGCAGTTCTTC. It yields the protein CATSREGTGLAAYNEQFF.